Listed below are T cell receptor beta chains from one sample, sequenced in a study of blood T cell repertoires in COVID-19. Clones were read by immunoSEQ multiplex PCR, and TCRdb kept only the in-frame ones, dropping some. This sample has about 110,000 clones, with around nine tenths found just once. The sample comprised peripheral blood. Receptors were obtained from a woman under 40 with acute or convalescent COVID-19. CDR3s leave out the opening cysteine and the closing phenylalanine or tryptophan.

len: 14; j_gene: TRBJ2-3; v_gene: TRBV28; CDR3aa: ASSLTRAGVTDTQY
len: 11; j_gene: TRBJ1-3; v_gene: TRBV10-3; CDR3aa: AIIPGKGNTIY
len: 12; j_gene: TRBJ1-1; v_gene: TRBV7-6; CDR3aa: ASSSTGGSGEAF
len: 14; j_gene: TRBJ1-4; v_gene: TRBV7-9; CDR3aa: ASSLRTGKRGEKLF
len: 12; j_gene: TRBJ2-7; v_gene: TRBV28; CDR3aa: ASRIAGQTYEQY
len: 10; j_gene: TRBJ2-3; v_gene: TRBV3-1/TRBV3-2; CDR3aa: ASGTGTDTQY
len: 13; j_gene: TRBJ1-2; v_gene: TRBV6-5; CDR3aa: ASSPWDRGRGGYT
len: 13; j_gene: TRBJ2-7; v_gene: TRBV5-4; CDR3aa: ASSDLPDRPQGQY
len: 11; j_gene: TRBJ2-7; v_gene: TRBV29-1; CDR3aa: SVHMGLGGEQY
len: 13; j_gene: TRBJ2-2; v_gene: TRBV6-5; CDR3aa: ASSWTSGNTGELF
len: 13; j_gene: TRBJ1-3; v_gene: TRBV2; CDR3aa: ASNRDRFSGNTIY
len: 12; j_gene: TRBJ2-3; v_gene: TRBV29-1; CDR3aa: SVERGSSTDTQY
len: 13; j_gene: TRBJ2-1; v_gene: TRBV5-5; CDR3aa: ASSQAIYSYNEQF
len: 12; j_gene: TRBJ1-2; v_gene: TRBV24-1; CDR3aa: ATTAGQPNYGYT
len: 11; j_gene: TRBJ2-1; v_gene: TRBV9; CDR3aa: ASSGVAGNEQF
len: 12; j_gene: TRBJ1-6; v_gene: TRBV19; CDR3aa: ASSRGQGNSPLH
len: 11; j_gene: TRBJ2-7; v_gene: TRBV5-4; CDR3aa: ASSYRQGSEQY
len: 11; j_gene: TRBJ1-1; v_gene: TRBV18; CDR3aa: ASSPGGNTEAF
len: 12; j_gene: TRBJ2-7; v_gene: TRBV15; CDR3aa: ATSTDRGVYEQY
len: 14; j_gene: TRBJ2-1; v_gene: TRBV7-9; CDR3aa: ASSSTQPSSYNEQF
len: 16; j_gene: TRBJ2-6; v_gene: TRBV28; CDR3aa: ASSIAGIMSSGANVLT
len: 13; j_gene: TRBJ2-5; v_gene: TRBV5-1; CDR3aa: ASSLGGTSQETQY
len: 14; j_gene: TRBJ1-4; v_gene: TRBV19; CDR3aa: ATKSPTGSLVEKLF
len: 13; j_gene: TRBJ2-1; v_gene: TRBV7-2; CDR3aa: ASTLFGGAYNEQF
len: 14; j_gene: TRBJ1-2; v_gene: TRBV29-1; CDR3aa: SVEDPRQAPRRGYT
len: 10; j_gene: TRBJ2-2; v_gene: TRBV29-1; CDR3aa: SFREGPGELF
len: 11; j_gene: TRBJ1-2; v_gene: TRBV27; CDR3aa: ASSPLLNYGYT
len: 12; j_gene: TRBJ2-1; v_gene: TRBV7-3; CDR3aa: ASSLRGRRNEQF
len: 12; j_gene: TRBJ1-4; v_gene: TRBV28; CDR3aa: ASSRTATNEKLF
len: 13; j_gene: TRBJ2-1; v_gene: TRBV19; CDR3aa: ASSIWGGSYNEQF
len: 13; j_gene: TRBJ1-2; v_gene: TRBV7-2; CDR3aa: ASSLAGGRSEGYT
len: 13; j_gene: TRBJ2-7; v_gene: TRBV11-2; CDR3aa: ASSLGTSGTYEQY
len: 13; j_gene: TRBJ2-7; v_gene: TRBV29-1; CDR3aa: SAEGDNETSYEQY
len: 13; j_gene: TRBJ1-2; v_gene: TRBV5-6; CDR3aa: ASTPRPGEDYGYT
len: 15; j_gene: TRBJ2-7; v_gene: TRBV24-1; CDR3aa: ATSDLRDRISSYEQY
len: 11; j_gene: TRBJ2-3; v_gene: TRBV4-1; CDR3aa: ASSPQGAGTQY
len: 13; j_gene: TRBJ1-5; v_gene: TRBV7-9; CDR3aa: ASSPQGSSNQPQH
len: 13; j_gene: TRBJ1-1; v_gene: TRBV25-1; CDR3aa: ASSEWGLQNTEAF
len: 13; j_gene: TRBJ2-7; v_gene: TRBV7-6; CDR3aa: ASSSPLGLAGEQY
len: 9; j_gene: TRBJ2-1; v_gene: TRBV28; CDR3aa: ATGSYNEQF
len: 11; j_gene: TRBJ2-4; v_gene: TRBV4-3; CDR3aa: ASSQGNRDIQY
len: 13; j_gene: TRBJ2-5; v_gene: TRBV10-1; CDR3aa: ASSESLGQQETQY